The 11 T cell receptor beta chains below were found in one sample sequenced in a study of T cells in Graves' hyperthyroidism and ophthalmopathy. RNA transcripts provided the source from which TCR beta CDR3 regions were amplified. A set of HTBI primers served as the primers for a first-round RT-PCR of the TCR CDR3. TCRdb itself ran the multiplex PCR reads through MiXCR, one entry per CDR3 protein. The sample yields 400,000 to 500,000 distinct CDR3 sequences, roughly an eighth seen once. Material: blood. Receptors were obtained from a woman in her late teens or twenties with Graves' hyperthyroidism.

CDR3 DNA sequence: TGCAGCGTTAAGGGGGCGGGAGAGACCCAGTACTTC. Translating gives CSVKGAGETQYF. The chain carries TRBV29-1 and TRBJ2-5; 7 nucleotides align to TRBD1. From germline, CDR1 is SQVTM and CDR2 ANQGSEA. J gave up 4 bases and V 5 bases, and 4 bases lay outside the gene matches. The CDR3 totals 12 residues.

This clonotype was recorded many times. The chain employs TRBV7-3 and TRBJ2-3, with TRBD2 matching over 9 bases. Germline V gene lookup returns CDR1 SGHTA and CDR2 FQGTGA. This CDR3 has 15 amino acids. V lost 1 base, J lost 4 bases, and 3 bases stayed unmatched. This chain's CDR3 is CASSLRAGGPDTQYF. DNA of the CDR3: TGTGCCAGCAGCTTAAGGGCGGGAGGGCCAGATACGCAGTATTTT. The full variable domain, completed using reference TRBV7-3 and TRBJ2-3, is GAGVSQTPSNKVTEKGKYVELRCDPISGHTALYWYRQSLGQGPEFLIYFQGTGAADDSGLPNDRFFAVRPEGSVSTLKIQRTERGDSAVYLCASSLRAGGPDTQYFGPGTRLTVL.

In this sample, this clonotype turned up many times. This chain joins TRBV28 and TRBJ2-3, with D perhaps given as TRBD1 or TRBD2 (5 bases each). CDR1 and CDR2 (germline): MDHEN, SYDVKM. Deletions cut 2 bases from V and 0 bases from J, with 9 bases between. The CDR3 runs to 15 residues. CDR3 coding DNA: TGTGCCAGCAGTTTACGGGGACCTAGCACAGATACGCAGTATTTT. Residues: CASSLRGPSTDTQYF.

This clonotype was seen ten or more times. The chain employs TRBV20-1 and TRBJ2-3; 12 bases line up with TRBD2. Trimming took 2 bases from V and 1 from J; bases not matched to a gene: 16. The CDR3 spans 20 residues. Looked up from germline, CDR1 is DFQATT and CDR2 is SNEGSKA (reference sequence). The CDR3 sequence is CSARLLAKLAGGLGTDTQYF. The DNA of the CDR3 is TGCAGTGCTAGACTCCTGGCTAAACTAGCGGGAGGCCTCGGCACAGATACGCAGTATTTT.

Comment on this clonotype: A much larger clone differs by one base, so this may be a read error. The CDR3 loop is CASSDGTGGADTQYF. The CDR3 DNA sequence: TGTGCCAGCAGTGACGGGACAGGGGGCGCAGATACGCAGTATTTT. The chain couples TRBV6-4 to TRBJ2-3; the match to TRBD1 covers 12 bases. The junction had 1 base not matched to a gene; V was cut back by 2 bases and J by 4 bases. Germline-derived CDR1 and CDR2 are MRHNA and SNTAGT. The CDR3 loop spans 15 amino acids.

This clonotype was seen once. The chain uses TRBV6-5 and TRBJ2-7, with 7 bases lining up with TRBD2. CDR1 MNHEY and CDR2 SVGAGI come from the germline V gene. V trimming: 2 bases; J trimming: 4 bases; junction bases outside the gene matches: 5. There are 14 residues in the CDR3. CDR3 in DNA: TGTGCCAGCAGTTACGACGGGGGGTTTTACGAGCAGTACTTC. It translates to CASSYDGGFYEQYF.

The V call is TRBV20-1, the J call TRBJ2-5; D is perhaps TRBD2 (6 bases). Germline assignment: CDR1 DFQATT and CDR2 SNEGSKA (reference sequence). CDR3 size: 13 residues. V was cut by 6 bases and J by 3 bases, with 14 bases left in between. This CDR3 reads CSAARTTKETQYF. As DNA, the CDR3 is TGCAGTGCCGCCCGGACTACGAAAGAGACCCAGTACTTC.

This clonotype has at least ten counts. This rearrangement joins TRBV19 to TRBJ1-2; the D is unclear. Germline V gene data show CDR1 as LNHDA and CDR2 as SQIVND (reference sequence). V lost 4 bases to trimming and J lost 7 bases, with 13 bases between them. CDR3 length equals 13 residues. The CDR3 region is CASSNFGESGYTF. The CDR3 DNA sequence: TGTGCCAGTAGTAACTTTGGCGAGAGTGGCTACACCTTC.

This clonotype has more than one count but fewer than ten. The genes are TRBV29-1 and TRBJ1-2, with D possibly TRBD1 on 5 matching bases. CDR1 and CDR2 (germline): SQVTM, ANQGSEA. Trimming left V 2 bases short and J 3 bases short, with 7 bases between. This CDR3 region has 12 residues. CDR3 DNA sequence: TGCAGCGTTGAACAGGGTGACTATGGCTACACCTTC. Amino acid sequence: CSVEQGDYGYTF.

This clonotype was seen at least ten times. The chain's CDR3 is CASSQWQGGEQYF. CDR3 nucleotides: TGTGCCAGCAGCCAGTGGCAGGGGGGCGAGCAGTACTTC. This sequence joins TRBV3-1 and TRBJ2-7; TRBD1 might be the D (7 bases). V lost 3 bases and J lost 6, with 12 bases in between. This CDR3 region has 13 residues. The V gene's germline CDR1 is LGHDT and CDR2 YNNKEL (reference sequence).

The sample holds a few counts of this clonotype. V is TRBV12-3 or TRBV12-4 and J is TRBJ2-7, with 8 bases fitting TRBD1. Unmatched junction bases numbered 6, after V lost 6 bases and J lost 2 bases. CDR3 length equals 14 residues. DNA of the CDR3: TGTGCCAGCAGCTTGACAGGGGCCCCCTACGAGCAGTACTTC. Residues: CASSLTGAPYEQYF.